Shown below are 28 T cell receptor beta chains from a single sample sequenced in a study of post-analysis software for immune sequencing data. The library was made from cDNA and included unique molecular identifiers. TCRdb processed the PCR reads anew with MiXCR; each CDR3 protein has one entry. Of about 460,000 distinct CDR3 sequences listed, approximately 46% are singletons. Study results and limitations: With TRBV5-6, TRBV5-1 and TRBV20-1 included, 4 or 5 TRBV segments were more frequent in patients than in controls.

These TCRs are of unknown antigen specificity. Source material: blood. Every receptor here comes from a girl aged 5-17 years with multiple sclerosis.

The rearrangement joins TRBV3-1 to TRBJ1-2; D not certain. The V and J ends lost 0 bases and 2 bases respectively, with 10 bases between them. The CDR3 spans 15 residues. The germline gives CDR1 LGHDT, CDR2 YNNKEL (reference sequence). CDR3 amino acids: CASSQDSLGNYGYTF. For the CDR3, the DNA is TGTGCCAGCAGCCAAGATAGTCTGGGAAACTATGGCTACACCTTC.

The CDR3 nucleotides are TGTGCCAGCAGCGGGACAGGCTCAGGCACCTTC. This codes for CASSGTGSGTF. The gene calls are TRBV28 and TRBJ1-2; the match to TRBD1 covers 8 bases. The CDR3 covers 11 residues. Germline V CDR1 and CDR2: MDHEN, SYDVKM. V lost 6 bases, J lost 13 bases, and 7 bases stayed unmatched.

J is TRBJ1-2 and V is TRBV24-1; TRBD1 aligns across 7 bases. This CDR3 region has 14 residues. Germline CDR1 reads KGHDR; CDR2 reads SFDVKD. Trimming cost V 8 bases and J 2 bases; bases outside gene matches: 7. The CDR3 reads CATTPPGQNYGYTF. The CDR3, as DNA: TGTGCCACCACACCCCCGGGACAGAACTATGGCTACACCTTC.

The chain joins TRBV2 to TRBJ2-1, with 7 bases aligning to TRBD2. The CDR3 spans 14 residues. V was pared by 3 bases and J by 7 bases, with 6 bases of the junction left unmatched. The germline CDR1 and CDR2 sequences are SNHLY and FYNNEI. CDR3 bases: TGTGCCAGCAGTGATGGGGACTACAAAAATGAGCAGTTCTTC. The encoded protein is CASSDGDYKNEQFF.

The chain is built from TRBV6-5 and TRBJ2-1; 9 bases are a match to TRBD2. Germline-derived CDR1 and CDR2 are MNHEY and SVGAGI. The length of the CDR3 is 17 residues. J gave up 7 bases and V 0 bases, and 10 bases lay outside the gene matches. CDR3 in DNA: TGTGCCAGCAGTTACTCCGGCCTAGCGGGAAACAGGAATGAGCAGTTCTTC. Protein sequence: CASSYSGLAGNRNEQFF.

This chain connects TRBV20-1 to TRBJ1-5, with TRBD1 as a possible D gene (6 bases). Germline loops: CDR1 DFQATT, CDR2 SNEGSKA (reference sequence). This CDR3 is 15 amino acids long. V lost 5 bases to trimming and J lost 2 bases, with 16 bases between them. The CDR3 region has the DNA TGCAGTGCTGGAGCGGGACACATCGGCAATCAGCCCCAGCATTTT. Translated, it gives CSAGAGHIGNQPQHF.

This clonotype was seen a single time. The CDR3 sequence: CASSFQAGTDTQYF. The CDR3 DNA reads TGTGCCAGCAGCTTCCAGGCAGGCACAGATACGCAGTATTTT. The gene calls are TRBV7-3 and TRBJ2-3; no firm D call. The CDR3 covers 14 residues. With 3 bases removed from V and 1 base from J, the gap between germline ends came to 8 bases. Germline CDR1 reads SGHTA; CDR2 reads FQGTGA.

This clonotype has a handful of counts. This rearrangement joins TRBV29-1 to TRBJ1-1, with a weak D call TRBD1 (5 bases). Trimming left V 3 bases short and J 4 bases short, with 9 bases between. The CDR3 length is 12 residues. CDR1 is SQVTM, CDR2 ANQGSEA, per germline. CDR3 in amino acids: CSVDRVSTEAFF. The CDR3 DNA follows: TGCAGCGTTGACAGGGTGAGCACTGAAGCTTTCTTT.

The J gene is TRBJ1-2, the V gene TRBV12-3 or TRBV12-4, with D perhaps matching TRBD1 (5 bases). This CDR3 has 15 residues. V was pared by 6 bases and J by 2 bases, with 16 bases between. This CDR3 is CASSLALGANYGYTF. The CDR3 nucleotides are TGTGCCAGCAGCTTGGCCCTAGGGGCCAACTATGGCTACACCTTC.

This clonotype was seen a few times. The V call is TRBV2, the J call TRBJ2-1; TRBD2 aligns across 10 bases. The length of the CDR3 is 16 residues. The germline CDR1 and CDR2 sequences are SNHLY and FYNNEI. The J segment lost 4 bases and the V segment lost 4 bases, leaving 7 bases of the junction unmatched. This CDR3 is CASSGQREGRYNEQFF. CDR3 DNA: TGTGCCAGCAGTGGGCAGCGGGAGGGCCGATACAATGAGCAGTTCTTC.

This clonotype was observed at least ten times. The genes are TRBV5-5 and TRBJ2-7, with 9 bases that match TRBD1. The germline V gene encodes CDR1 SGHKS and CDR2 YYEKEE (reference sequence). Trimming at V came to 4 bases and at J to 5 bases, leaving 7 bases not matched to a gene. The CDR3 spans 14 residues. The DNA of the CDR3 is TGTGCCAGCAGCGTGGGACAGGGAGGTAACGAGCAGTACTTC. It specifies CASSVGQGGNEQYF.

The rearrangement joins TRBV5-1 to TRBJ2-5; 12 bases align to TRBD2. The germline gives CDR1 SGHRS, CDR2 YFSETQ. The J segment lost 3 bases and the V segment lost 4 bases, leaving 7 bases of the junction unmatched. This CDR3 comprises 16 residues. The CDR3 bases are TGCGCCAGCAGCCCCCGACTAGCGGGAGCAGAAGAGACCCAGTACTTC. Amino acid sequence: CASSPRLAGAEETQYF.

The chain couples TRBV20-1 to TRBJ1-1; 7 bases map to TRBD1. CDR3 length equals 18 residues. V shed 5 bases, J shed 0 bases, and the junction held 18 bases outside the gene matches. Germline CDR1 and CDR2: DFQATT and SNEGSKA (reference sequence). CDR3 amino acids: CSAAGVTGRGLLNTEAFF. The CDR3 DNA follows: TGCAGTGCTGCGGGGGTGACAGGGAGGGGCCTCTTGAACACTGAAGCTTTCTTT.

This rearrangement joins TRBV29-1 to TRBJ2-7; D possibly uses TRBD1 or TRBD2 (5 bases each). The CDR3 totals 12 residues. CDR1 is SQVTM, CDR2 ANQGSEA, per germline. V was cut by 5 bases and J by 2 bases, with 10 bases left in between. The CDR3 nucleotides read TGCAGCGTTCTTCAGGGACCCTACGAGCAGTACTTC. This encodes CSVLQGPYEQYF.

This clonotype was detected only a few times. The chain couples TRBV4-1 to TRBJ2-3, with 14 bases identical to TRBD2. CDR3 length equals 16 residues. The ends lost 7 bases at V and 0 bases at J; junction bases unmatched: 3. The germline gives CDR1 MGHRA, CDR2 YSYEKL. The DNA for the CDR3 is TGCGCCAGCACCGGACTAGCGGGGGGAAGCACAGATACGCAGTATTTT. Amino acids: CASTGLAGGSTDTQYF.

The V call is TRBV7-3, the J call TRBJ2-1; 9 positions agree with TRBD2. The end of the DNA fits TRBJ2-7 better, so the J call may be wrong. The CDR3 consists of 15 residues. Germline values: CDR1 SGHTA, CDR2 FQGTGA. The CDR3 spells CASSLSSGTYNEQYF. The DNA of the CDR3 is TGTGCCAGCAGCTTATCTAGCGGGACCTACAATGAGCAGTACTTC.

This clonotype appeared once. The chain carries TRBV9 and TRBJ2-3; TRBD1 matches at 9 bases. This CDR3 has 19 residues. Germline loops: CDR1 SGDLS, CDR2 YYNGEE. V was clipped by 3 bases and J by 1 base; unmatched bases: 15. The CDR3: CASSGSRLGQGRGTDTQYF. CDR3 sequence (DNA): TGTGCCAGCAGCGGTAGTAGGCTCGGACAGGGGAGGGGCACAGATACGCAGTATTTT.

Regarding this clonotype: One end of the junction does not line up with germline, which may come from a read error. V and J are TRBV5-1 and TRBJ2-2; perhaps D is TRBD1 or TRBD2 (6 bases each). Germline CDR1 is SGHRS and CDR2 is YFSETQ. The CDR3 consists of 16 residues. CDR3 nucleotides: TGCGCCAGCAGCTTGGTGGGGGGCGCGACCACCGGGGAGCGGTTTTTT. This translates into CASSLVGGATTGERFF.

The gene calls are TRBV28 and TRBJ2-5, with no clear D. The J call may be incorrect, as the DNA end agrees better with TRBJ2-7. This CDR3 is 14 amino acids long. Per the germline V gene, CDR1 is MDHEN and CDR2 is SYDVKM. The CDR3 here is CASSLRAFTYEQYF. CDR3 DNA: TGTGCCAGCAGTTTAAGGGCCTTCACCTACGAGCAGTACTTC.

In this sample, this clonotype turned up a few times. This sequence joins TRBV29-1 and TRBJ2-5, with D possibly TRBD2 on 6 matching bases. This CDR3 is built from 12 residues. Trimming took 8 bases from V and 4 from J, leaving 14 bases between them. Germline assignment: CDR1 SQVTM and CDR2 ANQGSEA. The CDR3 protein is CSMTSAGETQYF. CDR3 in DNA: TGCAGCATGACTAGTGCTGGAGAGACCCAGTACTTC.

The V and J genes are TRBV5-1 and TRBJ2-7; 7 bases align to TRBD1. The V segment lost 4 bases and the J segment 3 bases; nucleotides outside the gene matches: 13. The CDR3 covers 16 residues. Germline V gene data show CDR1 as SGHRS and CDR2 as YFSETQ. The CDR3 loop reads CASSAQAGQEGYEQYF. In nucleotides, the CDR3 is TGCGCCAGCAGCGCCCAAGCAGGACAGGAAGGCTACGAGCAGTACTTC.

As regards this clonotype: Germline is not matched at one junction end, which may reflect a read error. The chain combines TRBV7-7 with TRBJ2-7; D gene uncertain. CDR3 length equals 13 residues. Germline-derived CDR1 and CDR2 are SSHAT and FNYEAQ (reference sequence). CDR3 protein: CASSLDLGSEQYF. In DNA form, the CDR3 reads TGTGCTAGCAGCTTAGATCTGGGAAGCGAGCAGTACTTC.

V usage is TRBV20-1 and J usage is TRBJ1-5, with D possibly being TRBD1 (5 bases). Per germline, CDR1 DFQATT and CDR2 SNEGSKA (reference sequence). V lost 6 bases and J 2 bases, leaving 26 bases between the germline ends. This CDR3 is built from 18 residues. The chain's CDR3 is CSARREIGAARGNQPQHF. The CDR3 nucleotides read TGCAGTGCAAGACGGGAGATCGGGGCAGCCAGGGGCAATCAGCCCCAGCATTTT.

This sequence joins TRBV7-9 and TRBJ2-1; D might be TRBD2 (5 bases). V was trimmed by 1 base and J by 3 bases, leaving 13 bases between them. Germline V gene data show CDR1 as SEHNR and CDR2 as FQNEAQ (reference sequence). The CDR3 is 16 residues long. The CDR3 DNA is TGTGCCAGCAGCTTAGGGTCGGGGTCGGACTACAATGAGCAGTTCTTC. Translation gives CASSLGSGSDYNEQFF.

The J gene is TRBJ2-5, the V gene TRBV4-1; TRBD2 aligns across 7 bases. CDR1 and CDR2 (germline): MGHRA, YSYEKL. The V gene end was trimmed by 0 bases and the J gene end by 5 bases; junction bases not matched to a gene: 9. The CDR3 totals 16 residues. CDR3 residues: CASSQDPGLVGETQYF. In nucleotides, the CDR3 is TGCGCCAGCAGCCAAGATCCCGGACTAGTGGGCGAGACCCAGTACTTC.

This clonotype was detected only a few times. The V and J genes are TRBV20-1 and TRBJ1-6; perhaps TRBD1 as D (6 bases). Trimming stripped 4 bases from V and 8 bases from J, with 21 bases between. CDR3 length equals 16 residues. CDR1 is DFQATT, CDR2 SNEGSKA, per germline (reference sequence). CDR3 coding DNA: TGCAGTGCTAAACGGGGGGGCGCGGTGGTGGATTCACCCCTCCACTTT. It specifies CSAKRGGAVVDSPLHF.

The gene calls are TRBV29-1 and TRBJ1-2; 8 bases map to TRBD1. The CDR3 is 12 amino acids. The germline V gene has CDR1 SQVTM and CDR2 ANQGSEA. Losses at the gene ends were 2 bases for V and 6 bases for J; bases not matched to a gene: 2. The CDR3 region has the DNA TGCAGCGTTGAAAACAGGGGGGATGGCTACACCTTC. This sequence encodes CSVENRGDGYTF.

V gene TRBV7-2 combines with J gene TRBJ1-2; 7 bases line up with TRBD1. The CDR3 loop spans 15 amino acids. Germline values: CDR1 SGHTA, CDR2 FQGNSA. The ends lost 2 bases at V and 8 bases at J; junction bases unmatched: 11. CDR3 DNA sequence: TGTGCCAGCAGCTTATCAAGACAGGGCAGGAGGGGCTACACCTTC. It codes for CASSLSRQGRRGYTF.